These 14 T cell receptor beta chains came from one sample sequenced in a study of early T cells in non-severe SARS-CoV-2 infection. Using its own MiXCR run on the 5' RACE reads, TCRdb lists one record per CDR3 protein. The sample yields roughly 38,000 distinct CDR3 sequences, nearly 6% seen once. Sequenced material: whole blood. These receptors were obtained from an adult who was a healthcare worker with PCR-confirmed SARS-CoV-2 infection or an uninfected control (not recorded which).

This clonotype was seen repeatedly, ten times or more. In nucleotides, the CDR3 is TGTGCCAGTAGTAGCCCGGGGATCGGAGATACGCAGTATTTT. It translates to CASSSPGIGDTQYF. The chain employs TRBV19 and TRBJ2-3; D may be TRBD2 (5 bases). CDR1 is LNHDA, CDR2 SQIVND, per germline (reference sequence). The CDR3 is 14 residues long. V was trimmed by 4 bases and J by 5 bases, leaving 13 bases between them.

This clonotype has ten or more counts. This chain joins TRBV15 and TRBJ1-5, with D possibly TRBD1 on 5 matching bases. The CDR3 sequence is 19 residues long. In germline, CDR1 is LNHNV, CDR2 YYDKDF (reference sequence). V was clipped by 2 bases and J by 0 bases, with 20 bases between them. The CDR3, as DNA: TGTGCCACCAGCAGATCACAGACCCTAAGACAGTATAGCAATCAGCCCCAGCATTTT. Its protein is CATSRSQTLRQYSNQPQHF.

This clonotype was recorded at least ten times. This rearrangement joins TRBV29-1 to TRBJ2-5; 9 bases agree with TRBD1. V gave up 7 bases and J gave up 3 bases; unmatched junction bases: 9. This CDR3 region has 14 residues. From germline, CDR1 is SQVTM and CDR2 ANQGSEA. CDR3 region: CSAGTGRGKETQYF. CDR3 sequence (DNA): TGCAGCGCCGGGACAGGGAGGGGGAAAGAGACCCAGTACTTC. The variable domain in full, completed from reference TRBV29-1 and TRBJ2-5, reads SAVISQKPSRDICQRGTSLTIQCQVDSQVTMMFWYRQQPGQSLTLIATANQGSEATYESGFVIDKFPISRPNLTFSTLTVSNMSPEDSSIYLCSAGTGRGKETQYFGPGTRLLVL.

This sequence joins TRBV6-1 and TRBJ1-2; perhaps TRBD1 as D (5 bases). Germline V gene lookup returns CDR1 MNHNS and CDR2 SASEGT. Deletions cut 0 bases from V and 5 bases from J, with 10 bases between. The CDR3 covers 14 residues. The chain's CDR3 is CASSEAGEVYGYTF. CDR3 sequence (DNA): TGTGCCAGCAGTGAAGCGGGGGAGGTGTATGGCTACACCTTC.

This clonotype was counted at least ten times. The chain recombines TRBV5-4 with TRBJ1-4, with D perhaps TRBD1 (5 bases). This CDR3 has 14 residues. In germline, CDR1 is SGHNT, CDR2 YYREEE (reference sequence). Trimming cost V 5 bases and J 5 bases, with 13 bases left between them. The CDR3: CASSQTGGNEKLFF. The CDR3 DNA is TGTGCCAGCAGTCAGACGGGGGGGAATGAAAAACTGTTTTTT.

This clonotype was seen ten or more times. The genes are TRBV6-1 and TRBJ2-5; tentative D call: TRBD2 (5 bases). This CDR3 contains 15 residues. Germline V lookup: CDR1 MNHNS, CDR2 SASEGT. Trimming stripped 7 bases from V and 1 base from J, with 16 bases between. For the CDR3, the DNA is TGTGCCAGCATTACGAGCGGCAGGAGCCAAGAGACCCAGTACTTC. Translating it yields CASITSGRSQETQYF.

This clonotype was observed at least ten times. The chain combines TRBV7-2 with TRBJ1-5, with no clear D. CDR1 and CDR2 (germline): SGHTA, FQGNSA. V shed 5 bases and J shed 2 bases, with 22 bases lying between them. The CDR3 runs 18 residues. The CDR3 sequence is CASSPRSQSLLGNQPQHF. As DNA, the CDR3 is TGTGCCAGCAGCCCAAGGTCCCAGTCCCTTTTGGGCAATCAGCCCCAGCATTTT. Complete variable domain (other parts from reference TRBV7-2 and TRBJ1-5): GAGVSQSPSNKVTEKGKDVELRCDPISGHTALYWYRQSLGQGLEFLIYFQGNSAPDKSGLPSDRFSAERTGGSVSTLTIQRTQQEDSAVYLCASSPRSQSLLGNQPQHFGDGTRLSIL.

This clonotype appeared many times. The V and J genes are TRBV7-9 and TRBJ2-7; 10 nucleotides line up with TRBD1. With V trimmed by 5 bases and J by 0 bases, 16 bases remained unmatched. Germline V gives CDR1 SEHNR, CDR2 FQNEAQ (reference sequence). The CDR3 extends over 19 amino acids. Written as DNA, the CDR3 is TGTGCCAGCAGCCATCTCTATATTACGGACAGGGGGGACTCCTACGAGCAGTACTTC. Translated, it gives CASSHLYITDRGDSYEQYF. Full variable domain (rest looked up from reference TRBV7-9 and TRBJ2-7): DTGVSQNPRHKITKRGQNVTFRCDPISEHNRLYWYRQTLGQGPEFLTYFQNEAQLEKSRLLSDRFSAERPKGSFSTLEIQRTEQGDSAMYLCASSHLYITDRGDSYEQYFGPGTRLTVT.

At least ten counts were recorded for this clonotype. J is TRBJ1-3 and V is TRBV29-1, with D tentatively TRBD1 (5 bases). The CDR3 contains 14 residues. V lost 7 bases to trimming and J lost 3 bases, with 16 bases between them. Germline V CDR1 and CDR2: SQVTM, ANQGSEA. For the CDR3, the DNA is TGCAGCGCCTCTCGTGGGGACGGTGGAAACACCATATATTTT. Translation: CSASRGDGGNTIYF.

This clonotype was recorded many times. This chain connects TRBV2 to TRBJ1-4; no definite D call. Trimming pared 3 bases from V and 11 bases from J, leaving 22 bases between. This CDR3 contains 16 residues. The germline V gene has CDR1 SNHLY and CDR2 FYNNEI. CDR3 sequence reads: CASSERPRAGVGKLFF. DNA of the CDR3: TGTGCCAGCAGTGAGCGTCCGCGGGCCGGCGTGGGGAAACTGTTTTTT.

This clonotype was counted ten times or more. V and J are TRBV4-2 and TRBJ2-2; perhaps TRBD2 as D (6 bases). V lost 0 bases and J 7 bases, leaving 18 bases between the germline ends. Per germline, CDR1 LGHNA and CDR2 YNFKEQ. CDR3 length equals 17 residues. This chain's CDR3 is CASSQDWEAVSGGELFF. CDR3 sequence (DNA): TGTGCCAGCAGCCAAGATTGGGAGGCCGTTAGTGGCGGGGAGCTGTTTTTT.

The rearrangement links TRBV11-2 to TRBJ2-7, with D possibly TRBD1 on 6 matching bases. Germline V gives CDR1 SGHAT, CDR2 FQNNGV. V was pared by 0 bases and J by 6 bases, with 15 bases between. The CDR3 has 15 residues. CDR3 in amino acids: CASSLDRGGPSEQYF. Here the CDR3 DNA reads TGTGCCAGCAGCTTAGACCGAGGGGGTCCATCCGAGCAGTACTTC. Full variable domain (outside the CDR3, taken from reference TRBV11-2 and TRBJ2-7): EAGVAQSPRYKIIEKRQSVAFWCNPISGHATLYWYQQILGQGPKLLIQFQNNGVVDDSQLPKDRFSAERLKGVDSTLKIQPAKLEDSAVYLCASSLDRGGPSEQYFGPGTRLTVT.

This clonotype was observed many times. The genes are TRBV6-5 and TRBJ1-1; D might be TRBD1 (6 bases). The germline V gene encodes CDR1 MNHEY and CDR2 SVGAGI. The CDR3 has 14 amino acids. V was shortened by 4 bases and J by 10 bases, with 19 bases between the two germline ends. CDR3 bases: TGTGCCAGCAGTTCTAATGGCGGGACATCTGTAGCTTTCTTT. Its translation is CASSSNGGTSVAFF.

There are many counts of this clonotype. The J gene is TRBJ1-1, the V gene TRBV20-1; 12 positions agree with TRBD1. The trim removed 2 bases at V and 5 bases at J, leaving 6 bases unmatched. CDR1 DFQATT and CDR2 SNEGSKA come from the germline V gene (reference sequence). This CDR3 has 15 residues. The CDR3 is CSARTRDRGRTEAFF. DNA for the CDR3: TGCAGTGCTAGAACAAGGGACAGGGGGCGAACTGAAGCTTTCTTT.